Listed below are T cell receptor beta chains from one sample, sequenced in a study of cytomegalovirus exposure and HLA in healthy donors. Some clones are missing from TCRdb's copy, which holds only in-frame ones; the method was immunoSEQ multiplex PCR. The sample contains 85,000 to 110,000 clones, roughly three quarters of which appear only once. Source material: PBMCs. These receptors were taken from a woman aged 18-29 years in good health and CMV-seropositive. The conserved cysteine and the conserved F or W are not part of the CDR3 here.

ASSWAGHSYEQY | TRBV27
ASRRGSGEETQY | TRBV6-1
ASSRAGTDTQY | TRBV9
ASSYSGGIGYT | TRBV28
ASSWDRFNEKLF | TRBV6-5
ASSQAPDSGSTSGANVLT | TRBV14
ASSFRAASGGYT | TRBV11-2
ASSLLAGGSNEQF | TRBV5-6
ASSWDRNSGANVLT | TRBV7-8
ASSLPGTGDNEQF | TRBV4-2
ASSESRDSVTYEQY | TRBV2
ASSLVGGETQY | TRBV7-9
ASSQDPGQGSPEAF | TRBV4-1
ASSLDQGGYEQY | TRBV7-8
ASSEAMAAATYEQY | TRBV2
ASRQRGGRETQY | TRBV5-4
ASCGQTGVLNTEAF | TRBV19
ASSQLVRSGELF | TRBV14
SPLPGLAGGEQF | TRBV29-1
ASSLAGGETQY | TRBV5-4
AWSDPQTSGSIDEQF | TRBV30
ASSWGPTDTQY | TRBV6-1
ASSAVQYEQY | TRBV7-2
ASSPRTGRGVQPQH | TRBV7-8
ASSLAAAAGKPQH | TRBV5-6
ASSVAPGLGRYQETQY | TRBV9
ASSAGTGGFDEQY | TRBV5-4
SVPEEGAGERY | TRBV29-1
ASSWGTDGPSSYNSPLH | TRBV5-1
ASGDRGTEAF | TRBV4-1
ASSLGRGRQETQY | TRBV5-1
ASSQAGSGDTQY | TRBV7-3
ASSIDRGTELQETQY | TRBV19
ASSLEIPQGSPLH | TRBV5-1
ASSPRTASFSGNTIY | TRBV7-2
ASSASGQGDDEAF | TRBV9
ASSYSGSAYEQY | TRBV7-2
ASSERGGPDTQY | TRBV6-4
ASTPGGSGELF | TRBV27
ASSPPGGGSGANVLT | TRBV19
ASTSSGSGKEQTQY | TRBV7-2
ATQQGMNTEAF | TRBV6-5
ASSGKTGIFAYGYT | TRBV2
ASRATGFYTEAF | TRBV25-1
ASSALARSGGNEQF | TRBV6-4
ASSGQGAFAEAF | TRBV27
ASSSAAGRYNEQF | TRBV7-2
ASGLNSGSWETQY | TRBV12-5
ASSPRGGRDSYEQY | TRBV9
ASSLERGTGELF | TRBV5-1
ASSMGLAELYNEQF | TRBV27
ASSLTGGRPDTQY | TRBV7-3
ASSLTASYGYT | TRBV7-3
ASRLTGGPETQY | TRBV6-1
ASSLSLDRGYEQY | TRBV7-9